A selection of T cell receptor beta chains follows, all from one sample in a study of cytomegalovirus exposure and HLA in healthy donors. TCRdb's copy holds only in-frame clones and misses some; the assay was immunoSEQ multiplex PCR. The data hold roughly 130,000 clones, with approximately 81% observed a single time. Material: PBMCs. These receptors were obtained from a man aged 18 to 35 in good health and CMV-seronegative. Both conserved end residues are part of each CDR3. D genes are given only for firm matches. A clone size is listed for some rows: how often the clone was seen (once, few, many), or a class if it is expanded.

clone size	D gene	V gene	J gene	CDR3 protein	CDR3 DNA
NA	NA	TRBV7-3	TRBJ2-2	CASSLSTGELFF	TGTGCCAGCAGCCTCTCGACCGGGGAGCTGTTTTTT
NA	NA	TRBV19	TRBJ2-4	CASTSQEGKNIQYF	TGTGCCAGTACCTCCCAGGAGGGCAAAAACATTCAGTACTTC
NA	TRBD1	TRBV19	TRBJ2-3	CATSPTGAEDTQYF	TGTGCCACCTCGCCGACAGGGGCGGAAGATACGCAGTATTTT
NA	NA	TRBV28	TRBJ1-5	CASNGGLAYQPQHF	TGTGCCAGCAATGGGGGCCTGGCCTATCAGCCCCAGCATTTT
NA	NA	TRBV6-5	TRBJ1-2	CASSYSRSSDGYTF	TGTGCCAGCAGTTACTCGAGATCCTCCGATGGCTACACCTTC
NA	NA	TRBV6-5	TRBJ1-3	CASSYAALSGNTIYF	TGTGCCAGCAGTTACGCGGCACTTTCAGGGAACACCATATATTTT
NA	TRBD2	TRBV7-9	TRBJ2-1	CASSLAGTGGGNEQFF	TGTGCCAGCAGCTTAGCAGGGACGGGAGGGGGCAATGAGCAGTTCTTC
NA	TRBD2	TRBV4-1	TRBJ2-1	CASRPGTSVRDEQFF	TGCGCCAGCAGACCCGGGACTAGTGTGAGGGATGAGCAGTTCTTC
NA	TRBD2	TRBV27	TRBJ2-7	CASRGLADYEQYF	TGTGCCAGCAGGGGACTAGCGGATTACGAGCAGTACTTC
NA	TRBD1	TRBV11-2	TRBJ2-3	CASSLEDRGGTDTQYF	TGTGCCAGCAGCTTAGAGGACAGGGGTGGCACAGATACGCAGTATTTT
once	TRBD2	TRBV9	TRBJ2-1	CASSAPDLAGGDEQFF	TGTGCCAGCAGCGCCCCCGATCTAGCGGGAGGGGACGAGCAGTTCTTC
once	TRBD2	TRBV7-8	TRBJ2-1	CASTERRLAGGGNEQFF	TGTGCCAGCACCGAACGTAGACTAGCGGGAGGGGGCAATGAGCAGTTCTTC
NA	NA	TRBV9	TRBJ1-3	CASSVEGGVSGNTIYF	TGTGCCAGCAGCGTCGAAGGAGGGGTGTCTGGAAACACCATATATTTT
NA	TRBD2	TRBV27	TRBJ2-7	CASGGVYEQYF	TGTGCCAGCGGGGGGGTATACGAGCAGTACTTC
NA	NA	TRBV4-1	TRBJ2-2	CASSQDARTEYTGELFF	TGCGCCAGCAGCCAAGACGCCCGGACAGAATACACCGGGGAGCTGTTTTTT
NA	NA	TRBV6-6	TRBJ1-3	CASSYRRTGNTIYF	TGTGCCAGCAGTTACCGGAGAACTGGAAACACCATATATTTT
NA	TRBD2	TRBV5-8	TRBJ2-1	CASKRGGPGLAGEQFF	TGTGCCAGCAAACGCGGGGGACCCGGACTAGCGGGTGAGCAGTTCTTC
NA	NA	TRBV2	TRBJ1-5	CASSEDGASNQPQHF	TGTGCCAGCAGTGAAGATGGAGCTAGCAATCAGCCCCAGCATTTT
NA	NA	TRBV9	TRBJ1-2	CASSVFEGGNYGYTF	TGTGCCAGCAGCGTATTCGAGGGCGGAAACTATGGCTACACCTTC
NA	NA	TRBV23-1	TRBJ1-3	CASSQGRQRRGNTIYF	TGCGCCAGCAGTCAGGGACGACAGCGGCGGGGGAACACCATATATTTT
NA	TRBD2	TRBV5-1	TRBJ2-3	CAGSFSGRSTDTQYF	TGCGCCGGCAGCTTTAGCGGGCGGAGCACAGATACGCAGTATTTT
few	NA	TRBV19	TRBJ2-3	CASSIVGAADTQYF	TGTGCCAGTAGTATAGTGGGAGCCGCAGATACGCAGTATTTT
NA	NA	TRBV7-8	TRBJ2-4	CASSATSLAKNIQYF	TGTGCCAGCAGCGCGACTAGTCTAGCCAAAAACATTCAGTACTTC
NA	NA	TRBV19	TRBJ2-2	CASKEATLGTGELFF	TGTGCCAGTAAGGAGGCGACACTAGGGACCGGGGAGCTGTTTTTT
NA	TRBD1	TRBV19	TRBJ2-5	CASSRDRRETQYF	TGTGCCAGTAGCCGGGACAGACGGGAGACCCAGTACTTC
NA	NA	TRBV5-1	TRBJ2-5	CASSLVTAQETQYF	TGCGCCAGCAGCTTGGTTACAGCTCAAGAGACCCAGTACTTC
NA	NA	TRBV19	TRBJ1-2	CASSPDLGYGYTF	TGTGCCAGTAGTCCAGACTTGGGCTATGGCTACACCTTC
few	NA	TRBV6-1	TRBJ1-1	CASSATTGSNTEAFF	TGTGCCAGCAGTGCAACGACAGGCTCTAACACTGAAGCTTTCTTT
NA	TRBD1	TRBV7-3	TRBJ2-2	CASSLKTGLPGELFF	TGTGCCAGCAGCTTAAAGACAGGGTTGCCCGGGGAGCTGTTTTTT
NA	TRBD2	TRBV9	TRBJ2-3	CASSAGTSGSADTQYF	TGTGCCAGCAGCGCAGGGACTAGCGGGAGTGCAGATACGCAGTATTTT
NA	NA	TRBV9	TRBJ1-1	CASSGGSNTEAFF	TGTGCCAGCAGCGGAGGGTCGAACACTGAAGCTTTCTTT
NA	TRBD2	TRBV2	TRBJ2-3	CARRTSGDKGEDTQYF	TGTGCCAGACGGACTAGCGGTGACAAGGGGGAAGATACGCAGTATTTT
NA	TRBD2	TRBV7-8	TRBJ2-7	CASSLASSGYEQYF	TGTGCCAGCAGCTTAGCTTCTAGCGGTTACGAGCAGTACTTC
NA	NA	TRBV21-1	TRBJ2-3	CASSQRDRVRGTDTQYF	TGTGCCAGCAGTCAAAGGGATAGGGTCAGGGGCACAGATACGCAGTATTTT
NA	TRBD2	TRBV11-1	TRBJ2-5	CASSLVGLAGGETQYF	TGTGCCAGCAGCTTAGTCGGTCTAGCGGGAGGAGAGACCCAGTACTTC
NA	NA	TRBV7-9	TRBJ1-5	CASSFSHYRDSNQPQHF	TGTGCCAGCAGCTTCTCGCACTACAGGGATAGCAATCAGCCCCAGCATTTT
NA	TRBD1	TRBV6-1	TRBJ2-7	CASRLTGGATYEQYF	TGTGCCAGCAGGCTCACAGGGGGCGCAACCTACGAGCAGTACTTC
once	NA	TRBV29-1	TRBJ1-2	CSVVSPDRLIYGYTF	TGCAGCGTTGTATCACCAGATCGACTCATCTATGGCTACACCTTC
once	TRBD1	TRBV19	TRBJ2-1	CASSMGLGRGLRNEQFF	TGTGCCAGTAGTATGGGGCTGGGCAGGGGGCTTAGGAATGAGCAGTTCTTC
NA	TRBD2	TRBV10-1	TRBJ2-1	CASSESSGRGYNEQFF	TGCGCCAGCAGTGAGTCGAGCGGGAGAGGGTACAATGAGCAGTTCTTC
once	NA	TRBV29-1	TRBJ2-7	CSVERDDPGGPSYEQYF	TGCAGCGTTGAACGAGACGACCCCGGGGGGCCGTCCTACGAGCAGTACTTC
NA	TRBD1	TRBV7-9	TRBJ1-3	CASSLGTGLDGNTIYF	TGTGCCAGCAGCCTCGGGACAGGTTTAGATGGAAACACCATATATTTT
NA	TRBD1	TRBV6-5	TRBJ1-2	CASSRTGGYGYTF	TGTGCCAGCAGTCGGACAGGGGGCTATGGCTACACCTTC
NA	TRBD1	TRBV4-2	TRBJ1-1	CASSDLTGPEAFF	TGTGCCAGCAGCGACCTGACAGGGCCGGAGGCTTTCTTT
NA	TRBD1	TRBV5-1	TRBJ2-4	CASSPTAGQGRRLAKNIQYF	TGCGCCAGCAGCCCAACCGCGGGACAGGGGCGAAGACTAGCCAAAAACATTCAGTACTTC
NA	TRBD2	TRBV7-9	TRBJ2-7	CASSSSGSAYEQYF	TGTGCCAGCAGCTCCAGCGGGAGCGCCTACGAGCAGTACTTC
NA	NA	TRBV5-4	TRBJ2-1	CASSSDSGSYNEQFF	TGTGCCAGCAGCTCCGACTCTGGCTCCTACAATGAGCAGTTCTTC
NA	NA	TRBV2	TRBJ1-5	CASSELSSNQPQHF	TGTGCCAGCAGTGAACTCAGTAGCAATCAGCCCCAGCATTTT
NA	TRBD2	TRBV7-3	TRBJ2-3	CASRKAGGSTDTQYF	TGTGCCAGCAGGAAAGCGGGAGGGAGCACAGATACGCAGTATTTT
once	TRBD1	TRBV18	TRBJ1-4	CASSPRGQGRGEKLFF	TGTGCCAGCTCACCACGGGGACAGGGCAGGGGTGAAAAACTGTTTTTT
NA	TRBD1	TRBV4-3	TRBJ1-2	CASSQGGTGNYGYTF	TGCGCCAGCAGCCAAGGGGGGACAGGAAACTATGGCTACACCTTC
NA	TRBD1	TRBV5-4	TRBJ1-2	CASSPTGDNYGYTF	TGTGCCAGCAGCCCGACAGGGGATAACTATGGCTACACCTTC
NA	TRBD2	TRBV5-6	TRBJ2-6	CASSPVSLAATGANVLTF	TGTGCCAGCAGCCCGGTGTCACTAGCGGCCACTGGGGCCAACGTCCTGACTTTC
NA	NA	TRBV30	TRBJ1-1	CASDPVGGNTEAFF	TGTGCCTCAGACCCTGTCGGGGGGAACACTGAAGCTTTCTTT
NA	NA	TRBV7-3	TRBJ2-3	CASSLSPPLGVEDTQYF	TGTGCCAGCAGCTTAAGTCCCCCCCTAGGGGTTGAGGATACGCAGTATTTT